Following are 6 T cell receptor beta chains from one sample sequenced in a study of OX40 agonist ivuxolimab in advanced cancers. Using immunoSEQ multiplex PCR, the repertoire was profiled, and TCRdb retains in-frame clones only, with some absent. This table holds about 58,000 clones, about four fifths found once. Sequencing used CD4+ or CD8+ T cells sorted from blood, obtained in a trial of the OX40 agonist ivuxolimab. The receptors originated from an adult with an advanced solid tumor such as melanoma, head and neck, liver or kidney cancer.

V is TRBV11-2 and J is TRBJ2-2; 9 bases map to TRBD1. J was trimmed by 6 bases and V by 6 bases; bases with no gene match: 11. The germline V gene has CDR1 SGHAT and CDR2 FQNNGV. The CDR3 has 16 residues. CDR3 in amino acids: CASSSPGTGWAGELFF. CDR3 coding DNA: TGTGCCAGCAGTTCACCCGGGACAGGGTGGGCCGGGGAGCTGTTTTTT. Full variable domain (remainder filled in from reference TRBV11-2 and TRBJ2-2): EAGVAQSPRYKIIEKRQSVAFWCNPISGHATLYWYQQILGQGPKLLIQFQNNGVVDDSQLPKDRFSAERLKGVDSTLKIQPAKLEDSAVYLCASSSPGTGWAGELFFGEGSRLTVL.

The chain has TRBV30 and TRBJ2-3; 10 bases match TRBD2. V was pared by 3 bases and J by 3 bases, with 6 bases of the junction left unmatched. Germline loops: CDR1 GTSNPN, CDR2 SVGIG (reference sequence). This CDR3 region has 15 residues. This CDR3 reads CAWREPGLATDTQYF. The CDR3 nucleotides are TGTGCCTGGAGGGAACCGGGACTAGCGACAGATACGCAGTATTTT. Looking up the rest from reference TRBV30 and TRBJ2-3 gives the full variable domain: SQTIHQWPATLVQPVGSPLSLECTVEGTSNPNLYWYRQAAGRGLQLLFYSVGIGQISSEVPQNLSASRPQDRQFILSSKKLLLSDSGFYLCAWREPGLATDTQYFGPGTRLTVL.

This chain connects TRBV5-1 to TRBJ2-2, with 11 bases aligning to TRBD2. CDR3 length: 16 residues. CDR1 is SGHRS and CDR2 is YFSETQ in the germline V gene. The ends lost 4 bases at V and 8 bases at J; junction bases unmatched: 10. The CDR3 coding sequence is TGCGCCAGCAGCCGGCTAGCGGGGGGATCGCCTGGGGAGCTGTTTTTT. Amino acids: CASSRLAGGSPGELFF.

This sequence joins TRBV30 and TRBJ2-2; D is possibly TRBD2 (5 bases). Trimming took off 3 bases at V and 8 bases at J, with 10 bases between the two ends. Germline CDR1 GTSNPN, CDR2 SVGIG (reference sequence). The CDR3 spans 12 residues. The CDR3 sequence is CAWSHTRGELFF. CDR3 nucleotides: TGTGCCTGGAGCCATACTAGGGGGGAGCTGTTTTTT.

Turning to this clone: The junction differs from germline at one of its ends, possibly a read error. The V call is TRBV4-1, the J call TRBJ2-7; either TRBD1 or TRBD2 may fit D (5 bases each). Looked up from germline, CDR1 is MGHRA and CDR2 is YSYEKL. This CDR3 has 14 residues. Here the CDR3 DNA reads TGTGCCAGCAGCCTTGGGGGATCCTCCTACGAGCAGTACTTC. Translation gives CASSLGGSSYEQYF.

This chain uses TRBV10-3 with TRBJ2-2; 12 positions match TRBD1. The CDR3 length is 15 residues. With V trimmed by 10 bases and J by 4 bases, 7 bases remained unmatched. Per germline, CDR1 ENHRY and CDR2 SYGVKD. The DNA for the CDR3 is TGTGCCACCAAGGGACAGGGGGCTTTCACCGGGGAGCTGTTTTTT. Its protein product is CATKGQGAFTGELFF.